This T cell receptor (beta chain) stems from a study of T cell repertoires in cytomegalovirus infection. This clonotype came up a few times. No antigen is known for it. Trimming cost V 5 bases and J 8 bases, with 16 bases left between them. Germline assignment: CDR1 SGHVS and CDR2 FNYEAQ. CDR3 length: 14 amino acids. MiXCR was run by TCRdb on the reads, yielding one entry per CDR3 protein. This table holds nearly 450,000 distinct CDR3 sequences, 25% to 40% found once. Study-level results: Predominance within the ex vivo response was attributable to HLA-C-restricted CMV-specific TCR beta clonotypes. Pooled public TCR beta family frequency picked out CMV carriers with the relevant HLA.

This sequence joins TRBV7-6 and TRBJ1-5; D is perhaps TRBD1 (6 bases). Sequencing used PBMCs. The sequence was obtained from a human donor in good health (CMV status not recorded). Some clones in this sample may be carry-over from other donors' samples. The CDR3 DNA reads TGTGCCAGCAGCCCGACGGGGGGCACGGAGCCCCAGCATTTT. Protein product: CASSPTGGTEPQHF.